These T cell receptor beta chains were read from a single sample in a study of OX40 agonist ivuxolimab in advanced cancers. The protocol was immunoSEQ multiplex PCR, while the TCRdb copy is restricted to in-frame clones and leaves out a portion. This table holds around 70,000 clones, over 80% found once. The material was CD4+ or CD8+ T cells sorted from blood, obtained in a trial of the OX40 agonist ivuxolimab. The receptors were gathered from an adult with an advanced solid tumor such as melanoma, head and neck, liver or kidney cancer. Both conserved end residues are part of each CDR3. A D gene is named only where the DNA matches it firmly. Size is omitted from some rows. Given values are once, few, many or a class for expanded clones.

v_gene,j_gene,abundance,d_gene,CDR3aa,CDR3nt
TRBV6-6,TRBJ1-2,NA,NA,CASSYGRGGYTF,TGTGCCAGCAGTTATGGCAGGGGAGGCTACACCTTC
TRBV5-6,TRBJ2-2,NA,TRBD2,CASSSLAGGLTGELFF,TGTGCCAGCAGCTCGTTAGCGGGGGGGCTGACCGGGGAGCTGTTTTTT
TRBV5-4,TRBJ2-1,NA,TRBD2,CASSIRLAGDNEQFF,TGTGCCAGCAGCATTCGACTAGCGGGGGACAATGAGCAGTTCTTC
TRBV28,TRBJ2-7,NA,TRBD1,CASRSGQGSLYEQYF,TGTGCCAGCAGATCCGGACAGGGAAGTTTATACGAGCAGTACTTC
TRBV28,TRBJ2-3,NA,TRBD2,CASGLAGGGGDTQYF,TGTGCCAGCGGACTAGCGGGAGGGGGGGGAGATACGCAGTATTTT
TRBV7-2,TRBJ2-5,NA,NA,CASSLDGSSQETQYF,TGTGCCAGCAGCTTAGACGGGAGCTCGCAAGAGACCCAGTACTTC
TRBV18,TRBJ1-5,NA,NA,CASSPGKGDQPQHF,TGTGCCAGCTCACCAGGGAAAGGGGATCAGCCCCAGCATTTT
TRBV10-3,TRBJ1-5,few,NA,CAISDPRGGTGRNQPQHF,TGTGCCATCAGTGACCCGCGGGGAGGTACAGGGCGGAATCAGCCCCAGCATTTT
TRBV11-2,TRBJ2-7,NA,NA,CASSSTSVHEQYF,TGTGCCAGCAGCTCAACTAGTGTCCACGAGCAGTACTTC
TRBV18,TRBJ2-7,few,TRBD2,CASSPSSGSPYEQYF,TGTGCCAGCTCACCGTCTAGCGGGAGCCCCTACGAGCAGTACTTC
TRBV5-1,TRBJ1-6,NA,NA,CASSLVTGDSPLHF,TGCGCCAGCAGCTTGGTGACGGGGGATTCACCCCTCCACTTT
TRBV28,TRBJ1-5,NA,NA,CASSPSRGQGLSQPQHF,TGTGCCAGCAGCCCATCCCGGGGGCAGGGACTCTCTCAGCCCCAGCATTTT
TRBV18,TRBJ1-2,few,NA,CASSPPTSYGYTF,TGTGCCAGCTCACCACCAACGAGCTATGGCTACACCTTC
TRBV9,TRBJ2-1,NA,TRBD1,CASSGNPETGGYNEQFF,TGTGCCAGCAGCGGAAACCCCGAGACAGGGGGCTACAATGAGCAGTTCTTC
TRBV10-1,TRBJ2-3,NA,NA,CASRKTTTDTQYF,TGCGCCAGCAGAAAGACGACCACAGATACGCAGTATTTT
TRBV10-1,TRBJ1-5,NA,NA,CASSAGTNQPQHF,TGCGCCAGCAGCGCCGGGACAAATCAGCCCCAGCATTTT
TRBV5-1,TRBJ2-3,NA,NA,CASSLGRTSTDTQYF,TGCGCCAGCAGCTTGGGACGGACAAGCACAGATACGCAGTATTTT
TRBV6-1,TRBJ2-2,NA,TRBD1,CASSVRQTGTNTGELFF,TGTGCCAGCAGTGTTCGACAGACAGGGACGAACACCGGGGAGCTGTTTTTT
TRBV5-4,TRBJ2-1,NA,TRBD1,CASSSDRGPYNEQFF,TGTGCCAGCAGCTCCGACAGGGGGCCCTACAATGAGCAGTTCTTC
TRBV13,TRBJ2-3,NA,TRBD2,CASSLGLLAGPSDTQYF,TGTGCCAGCAGCTTAGGCCTTCTAGCGGGGCCATCAGATACGCAGTATTTT
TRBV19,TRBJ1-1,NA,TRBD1,CASSTFTGGGTEAFF,TGTGCCAGTAGTACGTTTACAGGGGGGGGAACTGAAGCTTTCTTT
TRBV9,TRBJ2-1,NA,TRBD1,CASSLRQGEDEQFF,TGTGCCAGCAGCCTACGACAGGGGGAGGATGAGCAGTTCTTC
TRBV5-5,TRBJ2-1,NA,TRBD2,CASNPSGGNEQFF,TGTGCCAGCAACCCTAGCGGGGGGAATGAGCAGTTCTTC
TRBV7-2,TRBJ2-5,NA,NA,CASSLSIFQETQYF,TGTGCCAGCAGCTTATCTATCTTCCAAGAGACCCAGTACTTC
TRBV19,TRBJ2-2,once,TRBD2,CASSPGPRGAGELFF,TGTGCCAGTAGTCCCGGGCCGCGGGGGGCCGGGGAGCTGTTTTTT
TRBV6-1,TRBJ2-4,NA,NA,CASSAGGGYPLAKNIQYF,TGTGCCAGCAGTGCCGGAGGGGGGTATCCTTTAGCCAAAAACATTCAGTACTTC
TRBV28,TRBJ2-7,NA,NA,CASRNLGVYEQYF,TGTGCCAGCAGAAACCTGGGGGTATACGAGCAGTACTTC
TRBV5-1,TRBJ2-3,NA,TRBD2,CASSSGDSTDTQYF,TGCGCCAGTTCTAGCGGGGACAGCACAGATACGCAGTATTTT
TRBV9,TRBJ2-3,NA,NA,CASSVSGRSTDTQYF,TGTGCCAGCAGCGTATCCGGGCGGAGCACAGATACGCAGTATTTT
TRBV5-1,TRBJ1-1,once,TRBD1,CASSLGDRGQTEAFF,TGCGCCAGCAGCTTGGGGGACAGGGGGCAAACTGAAGCTTTCTTT
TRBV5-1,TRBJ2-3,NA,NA,CASSFLGYISDTQYF,TGCGCCAGCAGCTTTCTGGGGTATATCTCAGATACGCAGTATTTT
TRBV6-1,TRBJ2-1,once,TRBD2,CASSGRGLADNEQFF,TGTGCCAGCAGTGGGCGCGGACTAGCCGACAATGAGCAGTTCTTC
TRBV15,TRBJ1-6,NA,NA,CATSRGAGLSYNSPLHF,TGTGCCACCAGCAGAGGGGCGGGACTTTCCTATAATTCACCCCTCCACTTT
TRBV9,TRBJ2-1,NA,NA,CASSVSGGSSYNEQFF,TGTGCCAGCAGCGTGAGCGGTGGGAGCTCCTACAATGAGCAGTTCTTC
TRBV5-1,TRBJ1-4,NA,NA,CASSLVGLTGEKLFF,TGCGCCAGCAGCTTGGTGGGGCTAACGGGGGAAAAACTGTTTTTT
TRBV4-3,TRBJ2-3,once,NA,CASSQGVKASTDTQYF,TGCGCCAGCAGCCAAGGCGTTAAAGCTAGCACAGATACGCAGTATTTT
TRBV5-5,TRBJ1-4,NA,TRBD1,CASSRGQGNEKLFF,TGTGCCAGCAGCCGGGGACAGGGCAATGAAAAACTGTTTTTT
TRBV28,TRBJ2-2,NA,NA,CASSTQDGLGPGELFF,TGTGCCAGCAGTACTCAGGACGGACTTGGACCCGGGGAGCTGTTTTTT
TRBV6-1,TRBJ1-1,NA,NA,CASSAKGNTEAFF,TGTGCCAGCAGCGCTAAAGGGAACACTGAAGCTTTCTTT
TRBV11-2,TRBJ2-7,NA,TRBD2,CASSLGAGGRAYEQYF,TGTGCCAGCAGCTTAGGAGCGGGAGGCAGGGCCTACGAGCAGTACTTC
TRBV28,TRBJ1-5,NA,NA,CASSLFFWASGVQPQHF,TGTGCCAGCAGTTTATTTTTTTGGGCCTCAGGTGTCCAGCCCCAGCATTTT
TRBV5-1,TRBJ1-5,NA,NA,CASSLEGRPNQPQHF,TGCGCCAGCAGCTTGGAAGGCAGACCTAATCAGCCCCAGCATTTT
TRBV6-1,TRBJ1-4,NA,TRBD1,CASSGGTALEKLFF,TGTGCCAGCAGTGGCGGGACAGCCCTTGAAAAACTGTTTTTT
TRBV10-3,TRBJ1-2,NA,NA,CAISEKNLRDGYGYTF,TGTGCCATCAGTGAGAAAAATCTTAGGGATGGCTATGGCTACACCTTC
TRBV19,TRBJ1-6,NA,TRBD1,CASSMSPGQGDSPLHF,TGTGCCAGTAGTATGAGTCCGGGACAGGGGGATTCACCCCTCCACTTT
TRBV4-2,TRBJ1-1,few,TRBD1,CASSQGTGGATEAFF,TGTGCCAGCAGCCAAGGGACAGGGGGTGCCACTGAAGCTTTCTTT
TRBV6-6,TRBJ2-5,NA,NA,CASSYATDETQYF,TGTGCCAGCAGTTACGCGACAGACGAGACCCAGTACTTC
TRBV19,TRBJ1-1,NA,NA,CASSIDPGRTEAFF,TGTGCCAGTAGTATCGACCCGGGGCGGACTGAAGCTTTCTTT
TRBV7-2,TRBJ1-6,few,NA,CASSSSNSPLHF,TGTGCCAGCAGCTCATCAAATTCACCCCTCCACTTT
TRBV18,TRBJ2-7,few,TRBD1,CASSGTGAGEQYF,TGTGCCAGCTCCGGGACAGGGGCTGGAGAGCAGTACTTC
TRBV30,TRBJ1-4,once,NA,CAWSVGGEKLFF,TGTGCCTGGAGTGTGGGAGGTGAAAAACTGTTTTTT